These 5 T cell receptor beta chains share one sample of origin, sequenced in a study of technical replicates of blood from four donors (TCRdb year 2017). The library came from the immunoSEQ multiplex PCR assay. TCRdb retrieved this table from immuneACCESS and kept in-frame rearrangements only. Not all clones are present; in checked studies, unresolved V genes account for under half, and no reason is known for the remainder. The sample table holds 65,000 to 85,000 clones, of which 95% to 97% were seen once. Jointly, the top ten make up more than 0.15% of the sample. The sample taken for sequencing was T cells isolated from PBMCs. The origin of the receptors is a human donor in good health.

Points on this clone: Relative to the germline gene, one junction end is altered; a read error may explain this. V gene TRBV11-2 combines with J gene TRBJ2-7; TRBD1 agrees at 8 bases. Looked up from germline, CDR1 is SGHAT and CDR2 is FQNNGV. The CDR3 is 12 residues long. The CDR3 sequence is CASSSMAPGGHF. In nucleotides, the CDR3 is TGTGCCAGCAGCTCCATGGCCCCAGGGGGCCACTTC.

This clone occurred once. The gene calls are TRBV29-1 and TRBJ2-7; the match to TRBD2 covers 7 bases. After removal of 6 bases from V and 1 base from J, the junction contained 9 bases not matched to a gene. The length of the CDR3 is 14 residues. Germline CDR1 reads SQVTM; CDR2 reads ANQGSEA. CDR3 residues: CSVSGSGFSYEQYF. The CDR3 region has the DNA TGCAGCGTCTCCGGTAGCGGGTTTTCCTACGAGCAGTACTTC.

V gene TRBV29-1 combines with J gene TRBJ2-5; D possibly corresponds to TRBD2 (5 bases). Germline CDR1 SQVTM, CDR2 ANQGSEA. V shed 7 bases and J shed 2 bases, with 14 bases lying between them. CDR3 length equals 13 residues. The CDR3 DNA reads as TGCAGCGCCATCTACGAGGGTCAAGAGACCCAGTACTTC. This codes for CSAIYEGQETQYF.

The CDR3 coding sequence is TGTGCCAGCAGTTACGCGAGTGCTTCTACGCAGTATTTT. Amino acid sequence: CASSYASASTQYF. V is TRBV6-5 and J is TRBJ2-3; D is ambiguous. The V end was cut by 2 bases, the J end by 8 bases, with 11 bases between. Germline lookup yields CDR1 MNHEY and CDR2 SVGAGI. The length of the CDR3 is 13 residues.

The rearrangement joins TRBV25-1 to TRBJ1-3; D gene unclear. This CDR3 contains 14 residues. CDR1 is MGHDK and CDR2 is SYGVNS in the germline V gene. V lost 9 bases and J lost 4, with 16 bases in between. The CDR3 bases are TGTGCCAGTGTGCCTCCGGGAAGGGGAAACACCATATATTTT. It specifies CASVPPGRGNTIYF.